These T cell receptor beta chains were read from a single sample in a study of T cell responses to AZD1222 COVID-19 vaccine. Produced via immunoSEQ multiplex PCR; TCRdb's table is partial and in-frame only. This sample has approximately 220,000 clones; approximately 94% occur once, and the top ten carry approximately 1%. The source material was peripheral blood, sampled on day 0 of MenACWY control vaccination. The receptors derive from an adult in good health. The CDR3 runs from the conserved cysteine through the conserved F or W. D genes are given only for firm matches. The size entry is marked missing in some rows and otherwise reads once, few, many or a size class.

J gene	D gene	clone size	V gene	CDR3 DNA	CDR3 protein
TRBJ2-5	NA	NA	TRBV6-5	TGTGCCAGCAGTCGTACAGGAATACAAGAGACCCAGTACTTC	CASSRTGIQETQYF
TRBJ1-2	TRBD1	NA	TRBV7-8	TGTGCCAGCAGCCCGTACAGGGGAGAGATGTATGGCTACACCTTC	CASSPYRGEMYGYTF
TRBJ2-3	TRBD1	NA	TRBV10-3	TGTGCCACCGGGACAGGGGGAGTAGATACGCAGTATTTT	CATGTGGVDTQYF
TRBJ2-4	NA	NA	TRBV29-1	TGCAGCGTTGATGGCGGCAGTCTAGCCAAAAACATTCAGTACTTC	CSVDGGSLAKNIQYF
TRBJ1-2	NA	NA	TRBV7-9	TGTGCCAGCAGCTTCGGGGACTTCCCTAGGGGCTATGGCTACACCTTC	CASSFGDFPRGYGYTF
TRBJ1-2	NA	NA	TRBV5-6	TGTGCCAGCAGTCTCGGCTCTTTAGTAGCTAACTATGGCTACACCTTC	CASSLGSLVANYGYTF
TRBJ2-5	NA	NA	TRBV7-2	TGTGCCAGCAGCCCTACCAGCTGGGGGGCGGGGACCCAGTACTTC	CASSPTSWGAGTQYF
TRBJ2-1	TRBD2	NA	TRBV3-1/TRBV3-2	TGTGCCAGCAGCCAAGACTTAGAGCGGGGGAGGAATGAGCAGTTCTTC	CASSQDLERGRNEQFF
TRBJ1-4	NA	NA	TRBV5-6	TGTGCCAGCAGCTCCTTCGGGACCCTGGGTGAAAAACTGTTTTTT	CASSSFGTLGEKLFF
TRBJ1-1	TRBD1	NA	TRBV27	TGTGCCAGCAAATCACCCAGGGGGGGGGCTGAAGCTTTCTTT	CASKSPRGGAEAFF
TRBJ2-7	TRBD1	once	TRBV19	TGTGCCAGTAGTATCACAGGGGTTTACGAGCAGTACTTC	CASSITGVYEQYF
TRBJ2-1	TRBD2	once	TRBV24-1	TGTGCCACCAGTGATCCCAGTAGCGGGGGGGAGCAGTTCTTC	CATSDPSSGGEQFF
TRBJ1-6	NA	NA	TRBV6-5	TGTGCCAGCAGTACGACAGGAGGGTCACCCCTCCACTTT	CASSTTGGSPLHF
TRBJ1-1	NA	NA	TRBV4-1	TGCGCCAGCAGCCAAGATTTCTATGGGTTCTACACTGAAGCTTTCTTT	CASSQDFYGFYTEAFF
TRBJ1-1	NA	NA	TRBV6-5	TGTGCCACCTTACGGAAGGAAGCTTTCTTT	CATLRKEAFF
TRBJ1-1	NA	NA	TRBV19	TGTGCCAGTAGTATAGTGATGAGGCGGGGGGCGAGGACTGAAGCTTTCTTT	CASSIVMRRGARTEAFF
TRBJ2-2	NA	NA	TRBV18	TGTGCCAGCTCACTTTTTAGGGCAAGCACCGGGGAGCTGTTTTTT	CASSLFRASTGELFF
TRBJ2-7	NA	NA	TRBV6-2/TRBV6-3	TGTGCCAGCAGTTCCCCGACTAGAGGTGGTTACGAGCAGTACTTC	CASSSPTRGGYEQYF
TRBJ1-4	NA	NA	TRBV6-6	TGTGCCAGCAGTTACGGCCAACTTAATGAAAAACTGTTTTTT	CASSYGQLNEKLFF
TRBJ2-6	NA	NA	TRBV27	TGTGCCAGCAGTTTGGCGGGACACCTCTCTGGGGCCAACGTCCTGACTTTC	CASSLAGHLSGANVLTF
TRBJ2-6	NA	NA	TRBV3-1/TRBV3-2	TGTGCCAGCAGCCAAGAGGCGGGCTCTGGGGCCAACGTCCTGACTTTC	CASSQEAGSGANVLTF
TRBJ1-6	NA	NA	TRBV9	TGTGCCAGCAGCGTAGTTGGGATGGGACCCATAAGGTCCTATAATTCACCCCTCCACTTT	CASSVVGMGPIRSYNSPLHF
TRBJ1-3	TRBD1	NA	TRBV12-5	TGTGCTAGTGGCGCGGGACAGATAACAGGAAACACCATATATTTT	CASGAGQITGNTIYF
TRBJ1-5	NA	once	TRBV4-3	TGCGCCAGCAGCCAAGTTATCGGAGGCAATCAGCCCCAGCATTTT	CASSQVIGGNQPQHF
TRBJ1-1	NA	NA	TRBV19	TGTGCCAGTAGTATAGATCTAGCAAGAGGACCCACTGAAGCTTTCTTT	CASSIDLARGPTEAFF
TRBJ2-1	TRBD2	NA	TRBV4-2	TGTGCCAGCAGCCAAGAAGGTAGCGGGGGGGCCGGTGAGCAGTTCTTC	CASSQEGSGGAGEQFF
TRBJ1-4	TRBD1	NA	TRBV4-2	TGTGCCAGCAGCCCGACAGGGCCCCTTAATGAAAAACTGTTTTTT	CASSPTGPLNEKLFF
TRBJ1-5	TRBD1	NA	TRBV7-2	TGTGCCAGCAGCTTAGGGCAGGGGGCGAGCAATCAGCCCCAGCATTTT	CASSLGQGASNQPQHF
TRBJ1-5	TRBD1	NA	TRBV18	TGTGCCAGCTCACCACGGGGGACAGACTATAGCAATCAGCCCCAGCATTTT	CASSPRGTDYSNQPQHF
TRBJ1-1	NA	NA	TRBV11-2	TGTGCCAGCAGCATTGGGACACTCGCCATGAACACTGAAGCTTTCTTT	CASSIGTLAMNTEAFF
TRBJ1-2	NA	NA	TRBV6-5	TGTGCCAGCACCCCGGGGCCGGACTATGGCTACACCTTC	CASTPGPDYGYTF
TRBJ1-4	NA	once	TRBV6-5	TGTGCCAGCAAGAGGACCCGGGGCCTTAATGAAAAACTGTTTTTT	CASKRTRGLNEKLFF
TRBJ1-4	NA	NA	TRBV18	TGTGCCAGCTCACCACCGACCGGGTCGGTCCGCAGGGCTAATGAAAAACTGTTTTTT	CASSPPTGSVRRANEKLFF
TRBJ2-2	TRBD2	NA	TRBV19	TGTGCCAGACGGGAAACTAGCGGGGGACCCACCGGGGAGCTGTTTTTT	CARRETSGGPTGELFF
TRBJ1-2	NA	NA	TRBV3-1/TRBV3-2	TGTGCCAGCAGCCCCGTGGGGGGCGCTAACTATGGCTACACCTTC	CASSPVGGANYGYTF
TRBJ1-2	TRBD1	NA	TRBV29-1	TGCAGCGTTGATGTCGGGACAGGGGTGGGCTACACCTTC	CSVDVGTGVGYTF
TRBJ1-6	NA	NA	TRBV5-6	TGTGCCAGCAGCTTGCGAGGGGTGTCGGTTTCACCCCTCCACTTT	CASSLRGVSVSPLHF
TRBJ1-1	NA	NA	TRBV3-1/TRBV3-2	TGTGCCAGCAGCCCAGGGACATTCGGAACTGAAGCTTTCTTT	CASSPGTFGTEAFF
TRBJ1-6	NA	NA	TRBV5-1	TGCGCCAGCAGCTGGGACCCAGGGCGGAGTGATTCACCCCTCCACTTT	CASSWDPGRSDSPLHF
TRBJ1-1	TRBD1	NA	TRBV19	TGTGCCAGTAGAATCCGGGACAGAGATTTGAGGAACACTGAAGCTTTCTTT	CASRIRDRDLRNTEAFF
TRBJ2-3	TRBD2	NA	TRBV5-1	TGCGCCAGCAGCTCCTTACTAGCGGGGAGCACAGATACGCAGTATTTT	CASSSLLAGSTDTQYF
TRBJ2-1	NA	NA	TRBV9	TGTGCCAGCAGCGTAGTTTTTGGGGATGAGCAGTTCTTC	CASSVVFGDEQFF
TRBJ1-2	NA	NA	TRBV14	TGTGCCAGCAGCCAGGGGCGCGCTTCTAACTATGGCTACACCTTC	CASSQGRASNYGYTF
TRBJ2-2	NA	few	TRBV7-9	TGTGCCAGCAGCCCCCTCCCGATGGTCACCGGGGAGCTGTTTTTT	CASSPLPMVTGELFF
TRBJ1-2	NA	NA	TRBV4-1	TGCGCCAGCAGCCAAGATCCGGGGCGGGTTGATGGCTACACCTTC	CASSQDPGRVDGYTF
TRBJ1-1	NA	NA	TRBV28	TGTGCCAGCAGTCTCCCCAGCATGAACACTGAAGCTTTCTTT	CASSLPSMNTEAFF
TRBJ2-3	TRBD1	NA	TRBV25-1	TGTGCCAGCAGCCGAAACAGGGGCGGGACAGATACGCAGTATTTT	CASSRNRGGTDTQYF
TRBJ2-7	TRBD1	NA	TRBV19	TGTGCCAGTAGTATGAGACAGGGAAGCTCCTACGAGCAGTACTTC	CASSMRQGSSYEQYF
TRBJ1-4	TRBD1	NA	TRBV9	TGTGCCAGCAGCCCCCGGGACAGGGGTGCAACTAATGAAAAACTGTTTTTT	CASSPRDRGATNEKLFF
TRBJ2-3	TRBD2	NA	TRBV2	TGTGCCAGCATTTGGGGGGACGTTAGCGGGTCCACAGATACGCAGTATTTT	CASIWGDVSGSTDTQYF
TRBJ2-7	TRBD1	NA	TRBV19	TGTGCCAGTAGTCTGCCGGGACAGGTTGCTTACGAGCAGTACTTC	CASSLPGQVAYEQYF